This T cell receptor (beta chain) was sequenced in a study of T cell repertoires in cytomegalovirus infection. TCRdb re-called the reads through MiXCR, storing one row per CDR3 protein. Among a few hundred thousand distinct CDR3 sequences listed, almost 40% were seen once. There are 15 residues in the CDR3. Deletions cut 8 bases from V and 5 bases from J, with 21 bases between. The V gene's germline CDR1 is SGHTA and CDR2 FQGNSA. Points on this clonotype: Its specificity is unknown.

This receptor was taken from a human donor in good health (CMV status not recorded). Some clones in this sample may be carry-over from other donors' samples. J is TRBJ2-5 and V is TRBV7-2; D possibly corresponds to TRBD2 (6 bases). The sequencing here drew on cultured PBMCs, taken from culture after CMV antigen stimulation. This CDR3 is CASAAAGNEGETQYF. In nucleotides, the CDR3 is TGTGCCAGCGCGGCGGCGGGAAACGAAGGCGAGACCCAGTACTTC.